The 20 T cell receptor beta chains below come from one sample, sequenced in a study of T cells after somatic rescue of genetic block (dated by TCRdb to about 2020). The protocol used for the library was the immunoSEQ multiplex PCR assay. Sourced from immuneACCESS, this table was stored by TCRdb with only in-frame sequences that have V and J called. A share of the clones is absent; for the studies checked, an unresolved V gene accounts for under half, and the remainder has no known explanation. In this sample the table shows 13,000 or so clones, roughly 73% of which occur a single time. The ten largest clonotypes hold 15% to 20% of the sample. Material for sequencing was peripheral blood mononuclear cells (PBMCs). The receptors stem from a boy aged 10-17 years.

This clone was observed once. The chain couples TRBV14 to TRBJ1-6; D gene uncertain. Germline values: CDR1 SGHDN, CDR2 FVKESK. Trimming removed 0 bases from V and 3 bases from J, with 6 bases in between. The CDR3 sequence is 15 residues long. The CDR3 sequence: CASSQEQHYNSPLHF. CDR3 in DNA: TGTGCCAGCAGCCAAGAACAGCACTATAATTCACCCCTCCACTTT.

This chain connects TRBV6-1 to TRBJ2-5; 8 bases align to TRBD1. Germline-derived CDR1 and CDR2 are MNHNS and SASEGT. The CDR3 runs 13 residues. V lost 4 bases and J lost 7; bases outside the gene matches: 5. DNA of the CDR3: TGTGCCAGCAGTGGACAGGGGTATGGGACCCAGTACTTC. It yields the protein CASSGQGYGTQYF.

This chain uses TRBV19 with TRBJ1-6; D call uncertain. CDR3 length: 13 residues. Trimming cost V 5 bases and J 7 bases, with 9 bases left between them. Germline CDR1 and CDR2: LNHDA and SQIVND (reference sequence). DNA for the CDR3: TGTGCCAGTAGTTCGTGGAGCAATTCACCCCTCCACTTT. It encodes CASSSWSNSPLHF.

The genes are TRBV27 and TRBJ1-4; 9 nucleotides align to TRBD1. The CDR3 has 15 residues. Germline CDR1 MNHEY, CDR2 SMNVEV (reference sequence). V shed 2 bases and J 7 bases; nucleotides not matched to a gene: 5. In nucleotides, the CDR3 is TGTGCCAGCAGTTTAGGGACAGGGTGGGGTGAAAAACTGTTTTTT. Its translation: CASSLGTGWGEKLFF.

This clone was counted only a few times. The rearrangement links TRBV5-4 to TRBJ1-1; the D is unclear. The CDR3 extends over 13 amino acids. V dropped 4 bases and J dropped 1 base, with 8 bases sitting between them. Germline values: CDR1 SGHNT, CDR2 YYREEE (reference sequence). The CDR3 spells CASSIYRNTEAFF. In DNA, the CDR3 is TGTGCCAGCAGCATCTACAGGAACACTGAAGCTTTCTTT.

V is TRBV4-2 and J is TRBJ2-1, with 10 bases that match TRBD2. Looked up from germline, CDR1 is LGHNA and CDR2 is YNFKEQ. J gave up 5 bases and V 4 bases, and 14 bases lay outside the gene matches. This CDR3 spans 18 amino acids. CDR3 region: CASSLLNLAGVTNNEQFF. The CDR3 DNA follows: TGTGCCAGCAGCCTTCTTAACCTAGCGGGGGTTACTAACAATGAGCAGTTCTTC.

The chain uses TRBV19 and TRBJ1-5; the D gene is possibly TRBD1 (6 bases). With 5 bases removed from V and 4 bases from J, the gap between germline ends came to 12 bases. The CDR3 contains 14 residues. Per germline, CDR1 LNHDA and CDR2 SQIVND (reference sequence). Here the CDR3 reads CASSPNTGNQPQHF. DNA of the CDR3: TGTGCCAGTAGTCCAAACACAGGGAATCAGCCCCAGCATTTT.

The chain uses TRBV27 and TRBJ2-6, with unresolved D. Per the germline V gene, CDR1 is MNHEY and CDR2 is SMNVEV (reference sequence). Trimming cost V 1 base and J 2 bases, with 18 bases left between them. This CDR3 region has 19 residues. The CDR3 here is CASSLYSLHYTAGANVLTF. The CDR3 nucleotides read TGTGCCAGCAGTTTATACTCCCTTCATTACACCGCTGGGGCCAACGTCCTGACTTTC.

This clone came up once. V usage is TRBV4-1 and J usage is TRBJ2-5; D ambiguous. Judging by the DNA end, TRBJ2-7 fits better; the J call may be wrong. CDR1 and CDR2 (germline): MGHRA, YSYEKL. This CDR3 comprises 15 residues. The CDR3 region is CASSQVSSTPYEQYF. The CDR3 nucleotides read TGCGCCAGCAGCCAAGTATCGTCGACTCCCTACGAGCAGTACTTC.

This clone was seen a handful of times. The chain uses TRBV19 and TRBJ1-2; D is unclear. Deletions cut 7 bases from V and 1 base from J, with 7 bases between. This CDR3 is built from 12 residues. Germline CDR1 reads LNHDA; CDR2 reads SQIVND (reference sequence). CDR3 coding DNA: TGTGCCAGTAAGAGCGATAACTATGGCTACACCTTC. Translation: CASKSDNYGYTF. Drawing the rest from reference TRBV19 and TRBJ1-2, the complete variable domain is DGGITQSPKYLFRKEGQNVTLSCEQNLNHDAMYWYRQDPGQGLRLIYYSQIVNDFQKGDIAEGYSVSREKKESFPLTVTSAQKNPTAFYLCASKSDNYGYTFGSGTRLTVV.

This clone has more than one count but fewer than ten. The chain combines TRBV2 with TRBJ2-3; 14 positions match TRBD2. V shed 5 bases, J shed 2 bases, and the junction held 3 bases outside the gene matches. Germline CDR1 SNHLY, CDR2 FYNNEI. The CDR3 is 16 amino acids. Here the CDR3 reads CASSRLAGGPTDTQYF. CDR3 nucleotide sequence: TGTGCCAGCAGTCGACTAGCGGGAGGGCCCACAGATACGCAGTATTTT.

This rearrangement joins TRBV10-3 to TRBJ1-1; tentatively, D is TRBD1 (6 bases). This CDR3 contains 19 residues. From germline, CDR1 is ENHRY and CDR2 SYGVKD. The V gene lost 0 bases and the J gene lost 1 base, with 21 bases spanning the gap. This CDR3 is CAISESNLVRGMENTEAFF. The CDR3 DNA is TGTGCCATCAGTGAGTCGAATTTGGTCAGGGGAATGGAGAACACTGAAGCTTTCTTT.

The rearrangement uses TRBV12-1 and TRBJ2-5; the table assigns TRBD2, which was not confirmed against the DNA. TRBV12-1 is a listed pseudogene. This CDR3 spans 11 amino acids. The CDR3 sequence: CASSFRETQYF. The DNA of the CDR3 is TGTGCCAGCAGCTTCCGAGAGACCCAGTACTTC.

V is TRBV18 and J is TRBJ2-3; 15 bases are a match to TRBD2. CDR1 and CDR2 from the germline V gene are KGHSH and LQKENI. With V trimmed by 2 bases and J by 4 bases, 4 bases remained unmatched. This CDR3 comprises 17 residues. This CDR3 reads CASSPWTSGGAPDTQYF. In DNA, the CDR3 is TGTGCCAGCTCACCATGGACTAGCGGGGGGGCCCCAGATACGCAGTATTTT.

In nucleotides, the CDR3 is TGTGCCAGCTCCCTCCTTAAGGGACTAGCGGGAGAAGAGACCCAGTACTTC. It encodes CASSLLKGLAGEETQYF. V and J are TRBV18 and TRBJ2-5; TRBD2 matches 14 bases. After removal of 6 bases from V and 3 bases from J, the junction contained 9 bases not matched to a gene. Germline V gene data show CDR1 as KGHSH and CDR2 as LQKENI. There are 17 residues in the CDR3.

This chain uses TRBV6-5 with TRBJ2-7; no definite D call. V lost 6 bases and J 3 bases, leaving 12 bases between the germline ends. CDR1 MNHEY and CDR2 SVGAGI come from the germline V gene. The CDR3 is 13 amino acids. CDR3: CASRPPGGYEQYF. The CDR3 DNA sequence: TGTGCCAGCAGACCCCCCGGTGGCTACGAGCAGTACTTC.

The V call is TRBV2, the J call TRBJ2-1, with D unclear. The length of the CDR3 is 16 residues. Trimming pared 2 bases from V and 9 bases from J, leaving 20 bases between. CDR1 SNHLY and CDR2 FYNNEI come from the germline V gene. The CDR3 loop reads CASSELTVQSGREQFF. As DNA, the CDR3 is TGTGCCAGCAGTGAACTCACCGTTCAAAGTGGTCGTGAGCAGTTCTTC.

In this sample, this clone turned up once. The chain uses TRBV7-3 and TRBJ2-2; D gene uncertain. The V gene's germline CDR1 is SGHTA and CDR2 FQGTGA. The V end was cut by 6 bases, the J end by 5 bases, with 10 bases between. There are 13 residues in the CDR3. The CDR3 sequence: CASSRDQTGELFF. As DNA, the CDR3 is TGTGCCAGCAGTCGAGACCAGACCGGGGAGCTGTTTTTT.

The chain couples TRBV6-1 to TRBJ1-1; TRBD1 aligns across 7 bases. Germline values: CDR1 MNHNS, CDR2 SASEGT. This CDR3 is 14 amino acids long. Trimming took 4 bases from V and 0 from J; bases not matched to a gene: 2. The CDR3 DNA reads as TGTGCCAGCAGTGTGGGACAGCTGAACACTGAAGCTTTCTTT. This sequence encodes CASSVGQLNTEAFF.

The V call is TRBV7-3, the J call TRBJ2-1; weak D call: TRBD1 (5 bases). Per germline, CDR1 SGHTA and CDR2 FQGTGA. The CDR3 totals 13 residues. Trimming left V 5 bases short and J 4 bases short, with 9 bases between. CDR3 sequence reads: CASSPQGYNEQFF. The CDR3 DNA follows: TGTGCCAGCAGCCCCCAGGGTTACAATGAGCAGTTCTTC.